A single sample gave rise to the 30 T cell receptor beta chains below, sequenced in a study of technical replicates of blood from a few donors. Clones were sequenced by immunoSEQ multiplex PCR, and TCRdb holds only the in-frame ones, with some missing. The sample has over 70,000 clones, just under 97% seen once. Sequenced material: T cells isolated from PBMCs. The receptors originated from a human donor in good health.

This chain links TRBV6-1 with TRBJ2-7; 10 nucleotides line up with TRBD1. Unmatched junction bases numbered 7, after V lost 8 bases and J lost 6 bases. This CDR3 region has 13 residues. Germline V gene lookup returns CDR1 MNHNS and CDR2 SASEGT. The chain's CDR3 is CASVGTGVVEQYF. The CDR3, as DNA: TGTGCCAGCGTCGGGACAGGGGTAGTCGAGCAGTACTTC.

This clone was seen a single time. The J gene is TRBJ1-4, the V gene TRBV2; 8 bases align to TRBD1. Germline V gene data show CDR1 as SNHLY and CDR2 as FYNNEI. The CDR3 length is 15 residues. The trim removed 0 bases at V and 7 bases at J, leaving 4 bases unmatched. CDR3 amino acids: CASSEATGVSEKLFF. The CDR3, as DNA: TGTGCCAGCAGTGAAGCGACAGGGGTCAGTGAAAAACTGTTTTTT.

This sequence joins TRBV14 and TRBJ1-1; possibly TRBD1 for D (5 bases). Germline V gives CDR1 SGHDN, CDR2 FVKESK. The CDR3 runs 12 residues. V was cut by 5 bases and J by 8 bases, with 12 bases left in between. The CDR3 coding sequence is TGTGCCAGCAGCACGTTCGGGGGAGAAGCTTTCTTT. It encodes CASSTFGGEAFF. Complete variable domain (other parts from reference TRBV14 and TRBJ1-1): EAGVTQFPSHSVIEKGQTVTLRCDPISGHDNLYWYRRVMGKEIKFLLHFVKESKQDESGMPNNRFLAERTGGTYSTLKVQPAELEDSGVYFCASSTFGGEAFFGQGTRLTVV.

This chain joins TRBV10-3 and TRBJ2-5, with TRBD1 matching 9 bases. The germline gives CDR1 ENHRY, CDR2 SYGVKD. J gave up 3 bases and V 4 bases, and 6 bases lay outside the gene matches. The CDR3 is 15 amino acids. CDR3 coding DNA: TGTGCCATCAGTGCTGACAGGGGGAAAAAAGAGACCCAGTACTTC. It specifies CAISADRGKKETQYF.

J is TRBJ1-2 and V is TRBV4-1; no clear D. Germline assignment: CDR1 MGHRA and CDR2 YSYEKL. With 2 bases removed from V and 8 bases from J, the gap between germline ends came to 12 bases. The CDR3 is 13 residues long. CDR3 in DNA: TGCGCCAGCAGCCAAACCCAAACACAAGGCTACACCTTC. Translation gives CASSQTQTQGYTF.

The chain uses TRBV18 and TRBJ1-4; 8 bases are shared with TRBD1. The CDR3 runs to 17 residues. The V gene's germline CDR1 is KGHSH and CDR2 LQKENI. V was clipped by 3 bases and J by 0 bases; unmatched bases: 6. In nucleotides, the CDR3 is TGTGCCAGCTCACCGGGGCAGGGGGCCCCAACTAATGAAAAACTGTTTTTT. Translated: CASSPGQGAPTNEKLFF.

V and J are TRBV29-1 and TRBJ1-4, with D unresolved. The CDR3 contains 12 residues. From germline, CDR1 is SQVTM and CDR2 ANQGSEA. The V gene lost 5 bases and the J gene lost 8 bases, with 12 bases spanning the gap. The CDR3: CSVRTTPEKLFF. CDR3 sequence (DNA): TGCAGCGTTCGGACTACACCGGAAAAACTGTTTTTT.

V usage is TRBV6-1 and J usage is TRBJ1-6; a possible D gene is TRBD1 (5 bases). This CDR3 comprises 14 residues. CDR1 and CDR2 from the germline V gene are MNHNS and SASEGT. The germline V and J ends were trimmed by 7 bases and 6 bases, with 13 bases remaining between them. The DNA for the CDR3 is TGTGCCAGCAACTCCATTGGGGCTAATTCACCCCTCCACTTT. Translation: CASNSIGANSPLHF.

The table lists this clone with a count of one. The CDR3 DNA reads TGTGCCAGTCAGGGGTTCGGGAATCAGCCCCAGCATTTT. Amino acids: CASQGFGNQPQHF. The rearrangement uses TRBV19 and TRBJ1-5; a possible D gene is TRBD1 (6 bases). With 8 bases removed from V and 4 bases from J, the gap between germline ends came to 12 bases. CDR1 is LNHDA, CDR2 SQIVND, per germline (reference sequence). The CDR3 is 13 amino acids.

The V gene is TRBV13, the J gene TRBJ1-1, with D tentatively TRBD1 (6 bases). This CDR3 region has 19 residues. V lost 1 base, J lost 3 bases, and 24 bases lay in between. From germline, CDR1 is PRHDT and CDR2 FYEKMQ (reference sequence). The CDR3 sequence is CASSLVGSRDTLRHTEAFF. CDR3 DNA sequence: TGTGCCAGCAGCTTAGTGGGCTCCCGGGACACCTTACGCCACACTGAAGCTTTCTTT.

The V gene is TRBV29-1, the J gene TRBJ2-1; 8 bases agree with TRBD1. V shed 5 bases and J 2 bases; nucleotides not matched to a gene: 5. The CDR3 is 14 residues long. Germline assignment: CDR1 SQVTM and CDR2 ANQGSEA. In DNA, the CDR3 is TGCAGCGTTCCAGGACAGGGTACCTACAATGAGCAGTTCTTC. Translation gives CSVPGQGTYNEQFF.

This chain uses TRBV6-5 with TRBJ1-5; no firm D call. Germline CDR1 reads MNHEY; CDR2 reads SVGAGI. This CDR3 comprises 14 residues. Trimming pared 5 bases from V and 3 bases from J, leaving 11 bases between. CDR3 bases: TGTGCCAGCAGTCCCCACAGTGTCAATCAGCCCCAGCATTTT. It yields the protein CASSPHSVNQPQHF.

This rearrangement joins TRBV7-3 to TRBJ2-2; tentatively, D is TRBD1 (7 bases). V was trimmed by 5 bases and J by 6 bases, leaving 16 bases between them. The CDR3 has 15 amino acids. Germline V gene data show CDR1 as SGHTA and CDR2 as FQGTGA. CDR3: CASSEQGRGAGELFF. The CDR3 region has the DNA TGTGCCAGCAGCGAACAGGGGCGCGGGGCCGGGGAGCTGTTTTTT.

This clone was picked up one time. The chain recombines TRBV12-5 with TRBJ2-5; D is ambiguous. The germline CDR1 and CDR2 sequences are LGHNT and FRNRAP. This CDR3 region has 12 residues. V dropped 1 base and J dropped 5 bases, with 5 bases sitting between them. Here the CDR3 DNA reads TGTGCTAGTGGTTTGGAGGAGGAGACCCAGTACTTC. The encoded protein is CASGLEEETQYF.

This clone was recorded only once. The rearrangement joins TRBV11-3 to TRBJ2-3; unclear D gene. Per germline, CDR1 SGHNT and CDR2 YENEEA. V was pared by 6 bases and J by 1 base, with 26 bases between. CDR3 length: 19 residues. This CDR3 reads CASRVICHFLTSRTDTQYF. CDR3 nucleotides: TGTGCCAGCAGAGTAATTTGCCACTTCCTAACCTCTCGCACAGATACGCAGTATTTT.

This chain uses TRBV13 with TRBJ2-3; D unclear. Germline V gene lookup returns CDR1 PRHDT and CDR2 FYEKMQ (reference sequence). The CDR3 covers 13 residues. The V gene lost 1 base and the J gene lost 4 bases, with 6 bases spanning the gap. CDR3 DNA sequence: TGTGCCAGCAGCTTAGTTGGCCCAGATACGCAGTATTTT. Its translation: CASSLVGPDTQYF.

J is TRBJ2-7 and V is TRBV27; TRBD2 agrees at 12 bases. Germline V gives CDR1 MNHEY, CDR2 SMNVEV (reference sequence). V lost 5 bases to trimming and J lost 3 bases; unmatched junction nucleotides: 17. The CDR3 sequence is 19 residues long. The CDR3 loop reads CASSPFSTLTSGRFYEQYF. The CDR3 nucleotides are TGTGCCAGCAGTCCCTTCTCAACCCTCACTAGCGGGAGGTTCTACGAGCAGTACTTC.

The chain joins TRBV12-5 to TRBJ2-5, with D possibly matching TRBD2 (5 bases). Germline CDR1 is LGHNT and CDR2 is FRNRAP. The CDR3 has 17 residues. V lost 5 bases and J 4 bases, leaving 23 bases between the germline ends. The CDR3 DNA sequence: TGTGCTAGTGGTGCCCAGGCGGGCCTTGGAGTAGGAGAGACCCAGTACTTC. It is translated as CASGAQAGLGVGETQYF.

The chain couples TRBV2 to TRBJ2-1, with a possible D match to TRBD2 (6 bases). The CDR3 runs to 15 residues. Germline V gene data show CDR1 as SNHLY and CDR2 as FYNNEI. V lost 7 bases to trimming and J lost 2 bases, with 15 bases between them. As DNA, the CDR3 is TGTGCCAGCAACAAGGGACTTGGGGCCTACAATGAGCAGTTCTTC. This sequence encodes CASNKGLGAYNEQFF.

This chain connects TRBV27 to TRBJ2-5; 9 bases match TRBD2. The CDR3 extends over 15 amino acids. Germline V gives CDR1 MNHEY, CDR2 SMNVEV (reference sequence). The V and J ends lost 7 bases and 5 bases, in that order; junction bases with no gene match: 11. DNA for the CDR3: TGTGCCAGCACCCGGCGGGAGGGAGGAGCGGAGACCCAGTACTTC. It encodes CASTRREGGAETQYF.

This sequence joins TRBV5-6 and TRBJ1-1; possibly TRBD1 for D (6 bases). Germline CDR1 is SGHDT and CDR2 is YYEEEE. This CDR3 spans 13 amino acids. With 5 bases removed from V and 6 bases from J, the gap between germline ends came to 14 bases. The CDR3 spells CASRQGLGAEAFF. CDR3 DNA: TGTGCCAGCAGACAGGGTTTGGGCGCTGAAGCTTTCTTT.

V gene TRBV11-2 combines with J gene TRBJ1-2; 8 bases fit TRBD1. V lost 5 bases to trimming and J lost 6 bases; unmatched junction nucleotides: 11. Germline CDR1 reads SGHAT; CDR2 reads FQNNGV. The CDR3 extends over 15 amino acids. For the CDR3, the DNA is TGTGCCAGCAGCGACCCCGGGACAGGCGCCCATGGCTACACCTTC. Its translation is CASSDPGTGAHGYTF.

The V gene is TRBV18, the J gene TRBJ1-2; TRBD1 matches 10 bases. The CDR3 contains 18 residues. The trim removed 1 base at V and 4 bases at J, leaving 12 bases unmatched. The V gene's germline CDR1 is KGHSH and CDR2 LQKENI. The CDR3 sequence is CASSPRETGGLEAYGYTF. CDR3 nucleotides: TGTGCCAGCTCACCACGGGAGACAGGGGGCCTGGAGGCCTATGGCTACACCTTC.

The chain links TRBV25-1 to TRBJ1-2; a possible D gene is TRBD1 (5 bases). In germline, CDR1 is MGHDK, CDR2 SYGVNS. The V end lost 0 bases, the J end lost 2 bases, and 7 bases lay between the germline ends. The CDR3 has 14 residues. CDR3: CASSEYSGNYGYTF. Written as DNA, the CDR3 is TGTGCCAGCAGTGAATATTCAGGGAACTATGGCTACACCTTC.

V and J are TRBV13 and TRBJ2-1; TRBD2 aligns across 9 bases. Germline CDR1 is PRHDT and CDR2 is FYEKMQ (reference sequence). CDR3 size: 17 residues. V was pared by 5 bases and J by 7 bases, with 15 bases of the junction left unmatched. The CDR3 is CASSLNRRLAANNEQFF. The CDR3 nucleotides read TGTGCCAGCAGCCTAAATCGTCGACTAGCGGCGAATAATGAGCAGTTCTTC.

The genes are TRBV6-1 and TRBJ2-7; 8 nucleotides agree with TRBD2. The CDR3 has 14 amino acids. Germline V lookup: CDR1 MNHNS, CDR2 SASEGT. With 1 base clipped from V and 3 bases from J, the junction kept 2 bases outside the gene matches. This CDR3 reads CASSEGTSIYEQYF. CDR3 in DNA: TGTGCCAGCAGTGAAGGGACTAGCATCTACGAGCAGTACTTC.

J is TRBJ2-7 and V is TRBV5-1; D may be TRBD2 (6 bases). Germline CDR1 and CDR2: SGHRS and YFSETQ. Trimming pared 0 bases from V and 1 base from J, leaving 14 bases between. This CDR3 has 16 amino acids. DNA for the CDR3: TGCGCCAGCAGCTTGGGGGAGCTAGCGAGATCCTACGAGCAGTACTTC. Translating gives CASSLGELARSYEQYF.

There are a few counts of this clone. The chain recombines TRBV6-6 with TRBJ2-3; TRBD2 matches at 11 bases. Germline V gives CDR1 MNHNY, CDR2 SVGAGI (reference sequence). V was clipped by 2 bases and J by 4 bases; unmatched bases: 2. This CDR3 contains 15 residues. Written as DNA, the CDR3 is TGTGCCAGCAGTTACCCACTAGCGGGAGCAGATACGCAGTATTTT. This encodes CASSYPLAGADTQYF.

The V call is TRBV10-2, the J call TRBJ2-7; D may be TRBD2 (6 bases). This CDR3 comprises 13 residues. V lost 6 bases and J 4 bases, leaving 13 bases between the germline ends. Germline V gene sequence: CDR1 WSHSY, CDR2 SAAADI. CDR3 DNA sequence: TGCGCCAGCAGGTCAAGGGACTTTTACGAGCAGTACTTC. This sequence encodes CASRSRDFYEQYF.

This clone was counted once. The genes are TRBV4-1 and TRBJ2-7, with D hard to call. V was cut by 1 base and J by 2 bases, with 9 bases left in between. Germline V CDR1 and CDR2: MGHRA, YSYEKL. This CDR3 comprises 14 residues. The CDR3 is CASSQVYITYEQYF. The CDR3 region has the DNA TGCGCCAGCAGCCAAGTGTACATCACCTACGAGCAGTACTTC.